The clone carrying this T cell receptor beta chain was seen many times. The antigen is not known. The data derive from a study of T-cell reconstitution after alpha-beta-depleted transplantation in children. Regarding the study as a whole: Where alpha-beta T cells came from about two months after transplant was reportedly several hundred expanded graft clones. There were some patients whose high TCRbeta diversity at day 60 came from surviving recipient T cells and thymic progenitors. Newly produced T cells mostly accounted for T-cell counts and diversity one year post-transplant.

Unique molecular identifiers were used in preparing the TCRbeta library. TCRdb called the PCR reads again in MiXCR, with one record for every CDR3 protein. The data hold about 490,000 distinct CDR3 sequences, with 8% to 11% observed a single time. The receptor was isolated from a child aged 2 to 10 with inherited bone marrow failure, due to receive a stem cell transplant. The sample was PBMCs, taken before TCRalphabeta/CD19-depleted stem cell transplant.

As DNA, the CDR3 is TGTGCCAGCAGCCCATGGCATAGCGGGAGGGTGAACGAGCAGTACTTC. Translating it yields CASSPWHSGRVNEQYF. This rearrangement joins TRBV7-8 to TRBJ2-7; TRBD2 agrees at 11 bases. Germline loops: CDR1 SGHVS, CDR2 FQNEAQ. CDR3 size: 16 residues. The trim removed 5 bases at V and 5 bases at J, leaving 11 bases unmatched.